This TCR beta chain was sequenced in a study of shared clonotypes between healthy human individuals. Study background: The donors, two women and three men, were aged 18 to 49. For every donor, three CD4 naive, three CD4 memory, two CD8 naive and one CD8 memory plates were used.

Method: immunoSEQ multiplex PCR; TCRdb's copy keeps in-frame clones and lacks some. The table lists about 2.3 million clones, roughly 90% of them singletons. The V and J ends lost 9 bases and 5 bases respectively, with 12 bases between them. The CDR3 consists of 12 residues. Germline CDR1 and CDR2: LNHDA and SQIVND (reference sequence). Broader study findings: The generation probabilities recorded for non-shared clonotypes fell below those of clonotypes shared by all four donors. It was the few donors that limited the genetic and exposure-history diversity represented.

This clone appeared a few times. Its antigen remains unidentified. The chain uses TRBV19 and TRBJ2-3; D gene uncertain. The receptor was derived from a man between 18 and 29 years old in good health. Some clones in this sample may be carry-over from other donors' samples. The sample consisted of naive CD4+ T cells from PBMCs. The sample's subset: CD45RA+ positively selected. CDR3 nucleotides: TGTGCCAGCGGGCCAGGTGTAGATACGCAGTATTTT. Protein product: CASGPGVDTQYF.